A single sample gave rise to the 11 T cell receptor beta chains below, sequenced in a study of cytomegalovirus exposure and HLA in healthy donors. The PCR employed 60 Vbeta primers together with 13 Jbeta primers. Sequenced by immunoSEQ multiplex PCR; TCRdb stores in-frame clones only, minus some. The sample lists 150,000 to 200,000 clones, around 75% occurring once. Sequencing input: PBMCs. These receptor sequences come from a female donor in good health and CMV-seronegative.

This sequence joins TRBV6-1 and TRBJ1-2, with D uncertain. Trimming stripped 6 bases from V and 4 bases from J, with 15 bases between. Germline CDR1 MNHNS, CDR2 SASEGT. The length of the CDR3 is 14 residues. The CDR3 here is CASRGLRAVYGYTF. The CDR3 DNA reads as TGTGCCAGCAGGGGGTTGAGGGCGGTCTATGGCTACACCTTC.

This clone was seen a few times. The rearrangement uses TRBV13 and TRBJ2-7; 9 nucleotides match TRBD1. V was clipped by 0 bases and J by 4 bases; unmatched bases: 4. The CDR3 runs 15 residues. CDR1 and CDR2 (germline): PRHDT, FYEKMQ (reference sequence). This CDR3 is CASSLGWDRAYEQYF. The CDR3 DNA follows: TGTGCCAGCAGCTTAGGCTGGGACAGGGCGTACGAGCAGTACTTC.

In nucleotides, the CDR3 is TGCGCCAGCAGCCAAGATCTAGCGGGAGGGCGGTACGAGCAGTACTTC. Its translation: CASSQDLAGGRYEQYF. The chain links TRBV4-1 to TRBJ2-7; 12 bases map to TRBD2. Trimming cost V 0 bases and J 4 bases; bases outside gene matches: 4. CDR1 is MGHRA, CDR2 YSYEKL, per germline. The CDR3 contains 16 residues.

Regarding this clone: The sample holds other DNA sequences that translate to the same CDR3. The chain combines TRBV30 with TRBJ2-1; D possibly corresponds to TRBD1 (6 bases). The CDR3 is made up of 13 amino acids. Per germline, CDR1 GTSNPN and CDR2 SVGIG (reference sequence). The V and J ends lost 6 bases and 4 bases respectively, with 13 bases between them. CDR3 region: CACRTVGYNEQFF. In DNA, the CDR3 is TGTGCCTGCCGGACAGTCGGGTACAATGAGCAGTTCTTC.

This clone occurred a few times. The chain employs TRBV21-1 and TRBJ2-2; the D call TRBD2 from the table was never checked on the DNA. TRBV21-1 is tagged as a pseudogene. This CDR3 has 23 amino acids. The CDR3 loop is CASSLPEGASGTSGTTNTGELFF. Written as DNA, the CDR3 is TGTGCCAGCAGCCTCCCGGAGGGGGCGTCGGGGACTAGCGGGACGACGAACACCGGGGAGCTGTTTTTT.

The chain carries TRBV30 and TRBJ1-1, with TRBD1 matching 8 bases. CDR3 length: 15 residues. In germline, CDR1 is GTSNPN, CDR2 SVGIG (reference sequence). The V gene end was trimmed by 4 bases and the J gene end by 1 base; junction bases not matched to a gene: 8. CDR3 DNA: TGTGCCTGGATCTACAGGGGGAGGGGGAACACTGAAGCTTTCTTT. Encoded protein: CAWIYRGRGNTEAFF.

The chain recombines TRBV30 with TRBJ2-5; D may be TRBD1 (5 bases). The V gene's germline CDR1 is GTSNPN and CDR2 SVGIG (reference sequence). This CDR3 spans 13 amino acids. Trimming left V 1 base short and J 6 bases short, with 12 bases between. The CDR3 protein is CAWSGGGMKTQYF. The CDR3 DNA follows: TGTGCCTGGAGTGGGGGCGGTATGAAGACCCAGTACTTC.

This sequence joins TRBV5-1 and TRBJ2-3, with unresolved D. The CDR3 is made up of 13 amino acids. Trimming removed 1 base at V and 6 bases at J, with 9 bases between. CDR1 is SGHRS and CDR2 is YFSETQ in the germline V gene. CDR3 protein: CASSLSSIDTQYF. The CDR3 bases are TGCGCCAGCAGCTTGTCGAGCATTGATACGCAGTATTTT.

V is TRBV18 and J is TRBJ2-2; possibly TRBD2 for D (6 bases). The CDR3 covers 16 residues. CDR1 and CDR2 (germline): KGHSH, LQKENI. V was clipped by 2 bases and J by 2 bases, with 12 bases between them. As DNA, the CDR3 is TGTGCCAGCTCACCAACGGGACTCACAAACACCGGGGAGCTGTTTTTT. This translates into CASSPTGLTNTGELFF.

The V and J genes are TRBV6-1 and TRBJ2-3, with 12 positions matching TRBD1. In germline, CDR1 is MNHNS, CDR2 SASEGT. CDR3 length equals 15 residues. J was trimmed by 6 bases and V by 5 bases; bases with no gene match: 6. The CDR3 is CASSNRDRGLDTQYF. CDR3 bases: TGTGCCAGCAGTAACCGGGACAGGGGGCTTGATACGCAGTATTTT.

The chain carries TRBV4-1 and TRBJ1-1; D unresolved. This CDR3 is built from 14 residues. Germline loops: CDR1 MGHRA, CDR2 YSYEKL. The germline V and J ends were trimmed by 1 base and 0 bases, with 6 bases remaining between them. The CDR3 region has the DNA TGCGCCAGCAGCCAAGGTCCTATGAACACTGAAGCTTTCTTT. The encoded protein is CASSQGPMNTEAFF.